This T cell receptor (beta chain) was identified in a study of T cell responses to AZD1222 COVID-19 vaccine. Findings of the study overall: Repertoires were obtained only post-peak T cell response. Spike-specific TCR depth and breadth grew after two AZD1222 doses. Donors were chiefly white British, with a greater number of females, and clonal diversity was perhaps underestimated.

Measured with immunoSEQ multiplex PCR; TCRdb has only the in-frame clones, and not every one. Seen here are 110,000 or so clones, approximately 91% observed once, and the top ten hold roughly 15%. This clone was seen a single time. Its antigen is currently unknown. CDR3 length: 16 amino acids. Germline lookup yields CDR1 MNHEY and CDR2 SMNVEV (reference sequence). After removal of 2 bases from V and 14 bases from J, the junction contained 19 bases not matched to a gene. The material was peripheral blood, obtained on day 0 of AZD1222 vaccination. The sequence came from an adult in good health. The gene calls are TRBV27 and TRBJ2-3; 7 bases agree with TRBD2. DNA of the CDR3: TGTGCCAGCAGTTTAAGGCCTAGCGGAGGCGGTAGCGCACCGTATTTT. Protein: CASSLRPSGGGSAPYF.